This T cell receptor (beta chain) was recovered during a study of PD-1 blockade in classical Hodgkin lymphoma. Turning to the study itself: With a 2-week interval, patients received intravenous nivolumab at 3 mg/kg. Findings and caveats of the study: There was a significant rise in CD4+ TCR diversity by C4D1, with no such rise for CD8+. Complete responders started with a diversity level that resembled newly diagnosed patients at baseline.

Following autologous stem cell transplantation, relapse occurred in every patient, and exposure to brentuximab vedotin varied. Patients had relapsed/refractory classical Hodgkin lymphoma with complete response, partial response or progressive disease as best response. Trimming left V 5 bases short and J 7 bases short, with 14 bases between. This CDR3 spans 14 amino acids. Looked up from germline, CDR1 is LNHDA and CDR2 is SQIVND (reference sequence). As regards this clone: The antigen is not known.

Assay: immunoSEQ multiplex PCR; the TCRdb copy retains only in-frame clones and omits some. The table has 15,000 to 16,000 clones, 80% to 85% seen once. Here the sequenced sample was peripheral blood mononuclear cells (PBMCs), taken before the second cycle of nivolumab. The sequence was collected from a human donor with classical Hodgkin lymphoma. The chain carries TRBV19 and TRBJ1-4; D gene uncertain. CDR3 nucleotide sequence: TGTGCCAGTAGTCCTCGGGCCTTGAGTGAAAAACTGTTTTTT. Translation: CASSPRALSEKLFF.